This T cell receptor beta chain was captured by sequencing in a study of T cells in Graves' hyperthyroidism and ophthalmopathy. As for the study in general: Peripheral blood sampling occurred at initial diagnosis, before any treatment. Overall study findings and caveats: The blood repertoire included most of the expanded thyroid clonotypes above 0.001.

This clonotype was recorded at least ten times. Antigen unknown. The source material, RNA transcripts, was used to amplify TCR beta CDR3 regions. TCR CDR3 regions were first amplified by RT-PCR with HTBI primers. MiXCR, applied by TCRdb to the multiplex PCR reads, yields one record per CDR3 protein. The data hold around 350,000 distinct CDR3 sequences, with 15% to 20% observed a single time. The sample was blood. This TCR was recovered from a woman aged 18-29 years with Graves' hyperthyroidism.

Written as DNA, the CDR3 is TGTGCCAGCAGTCTAGCGGGGCCAAGCATTCAGTACTTC. This codes for CASSLAGPSIQYF. This chain uses TRBV6-2 or TRBV6-3 with TRBJ2-4; 9 nucleotides match TRBD2. The V segment lost 5 bases and the J segment 9 bases; nucleotides outside the gene matches: 5. This CDR3 region has 13 residues. The germline V gene has CDR1 MNHEY and CDR2 SVGEGT.